The rows below give T cell receptor beta chains drawn from one sample of a study of T-cell memory formation after mild COVID-19. TCRdb ran MiXCR on the 5' RACE reads and lists one entry per CDR3 protein. The sample consists of about 340,000 distinct CDR3 sequences, about 16% of them appearing once. Sequenced: PBMCs or a T cell subset sorted from them (not recorded which). The receptors were sampled from a man younger than 30 who had mild COVID-19 (a few samples of this study predate the infection). Cell type and time point are not known. CDR3s include the opening cysteine and the closing phenylalanine or tryptophan. The D gene is left open where the match is weak. Clone size is shown for a subset of rows, as once, few, many or a class of expanded clone.

D | J | V | size | DNA | CDR3
. | TRBJ1-1 | TRBV4-3 | few | TGCGCCAGCAGCCATGCCCGAGGGGGGATTGACACTGAAGCTTTCTTT | CASSHARGGIDTEAFF
. | TRBJ2-3 | TRBV5-8 | many | TGTGCCAGCAGCCGTAGCGCAGATACGCAGTATTTT | CASSRSADTQYF
TRBD1 | TRBJ1-6 | TRBV27 | . | TGTGCCAGCAGCCAGGACAGGAGGGGTTCACCCCTCCACTTT | CASSQDRRGSPLHF
. | TRBJ2-7 | TRBV4-3 | . | TGCGCCAGCAGCCCGAGCCCTCGGGGACTCGCCAGCTACGAGCAGTACTTC | CASSPSPRGLASYEQYF
. | TRBJ2-3 | TRBV10-3 | . | TGTGCCATCAGTGTGGCTTCTAGCGGCACAGATACGCAGTATTTT | CAISVASSGTDTQYF
TRBD2 | TRBJ2-3 | TRBV7-2 | few | TGTGCCAGCAGCTTACAACTAGCGGGGGGCAGCACAGATACGCAGTATTTT | CASSLQLAGGSTDTQYF
. | TRBJ2-5 | TRBV5-1 | few | TGCGCCAGCAAACCGGGACTTAGCGGTGAGACCCAGTACTTC | CASKPGLSGETQYF
. | TRBJ2-5 | TRBV12-3/TRBV12-4 | few | TGTGCCAGCAGTTTATCGACCGAGGGCTCCCAGTACTTC | CASSLSTEGSQYF
. | TRBJ2-3 | TRBV4-2 | . | TGTGCCAGCAGCCAAGGGGCAGGGCCCTCTACTAGCACAGATACGCAGTATTTT | CASSQGAGPSTSTDTQYF
TRBD2 | TRBJ2-3 | TRBV4-3 | few | TGCGCCAGCAGCCGAGTTACCGGACTAGCGGGGTTAGATACGCAGTATTTT | CASSRVTGLAGLDTQYF
. | TRBJ2-1 | TRBV25-1 | . | TGTGCCAGCAATGGAGGGGATGAGCAGTTCTTC | CASNGGDEQFF
. | TRBJ2-2 | TRBV28 | . | TGTGCCAGCACCAGGGGCTGGGCCGGGGAGCTGTTTTTT | CASTRGWAGELFF
TRBD2 | TRBJ2-3 | TRBV7-3 | few | TGTGCCAGCAGCGGTATAGCGGGAGATACGCAGTATTTT | CASSGIAGDTQYF
TRBD1 | TRBJ2-1 | TRBV3-1 | few | TGTGCCAGCAGCCAAGAGTTTCCGGGACAGGGAGGCAATGAGCAGTTCTTC | CASSQEFPGQGGNEQFF
. | TRBJ1-5 | TRBV10-3 | . | TGTGCCATCAGGGGGGCCATCAATCAGCCCCAGCATTTT | CAIRGAINQPQHF
. | TRBJ1-1 | TRBV5-1 | once | TGCGCCAGCAGTTTTTGGGACGTCAACACTGAAGCTTTCTTT | CASSFWDVNTEAFF
. | TRBJ1-5 | TRBV12-3/TRBV12-4 | . | TGTGCCAGCAGCCAACATCGCAATCAGCCCCAGCATTTT | CASSQHRNQPQHF
. | TRBJ1-5 | TRBV14 | . | TGTGCCAGCACTGACCCCCGGGGGAGGGCAGGGAAGGGCGAAATAATCGGCAATCAGCCCCAGCATTTT | CASTDPRGRAGKGEIIGNQPQHF
. | TRBJ2-1 | TRBV4-3 | . | TGCGCCAGCAGCCAAGACAGGGTCGGCTCCTACAATGAGCAGTTCTTC | CASSQDRVGSYNEQFF
TRBD2 | TRBJ2-7 | TRBV7-2 | . | TGTGCCAGCAGCAGCTTTAGCGGGGGGGCCCACTCCTACGAGCAGTACTTC | CASSSFSGGAHSYEQYF
TRBD2 | TRBJ2-1 | TRBV7-2 | . | TGTGCCAGCAGCTTAAACCGGGGGGGCATTGGTGAGCAGTTCTTC | CASSLNRGGIGEQFF
TRBD2 | TRBJ2-2 | TRBV6-2/TRBV6-3 | . | TGTGCCAGCAGAGCCGGGGGTAGCGGGAGAACCGGGGAGCTGTTTTTT | CASRAGGSGRTGELFF
TRBD1 | TRBJ1-2 | TRBV11-2 | . | TGTGCCAGCAGCTTAGATGGGACAGGGACAGGGGCCTTCTATGGCTACACCTTC | CASSLDGTGTGAFYGYTF
TRBD1 | TRBJ1-1 | TRBV6-1 | few | TGTGCCAGCAGTGAAGTTAGACAGGGAGGGACTGAAGCTTTCTTT | CASSEVRQGGTEAFF
. | TRBJ1-6 | TRBV4-3 | . | TGCGCCAGCAGCCAAGATGGAGGGGGAGATACGAGCTCCTATAATTCACCCCTCCACTTT | CASSQDGGGDTSSYNSPLHF
. | TRBJ2-5 | TRBV18 | . | TGTGCCAGCTCACCACGGAGCTCTCAAGAGACCCAGTACTTC | CASSPRSSQETQYF
TRBD2 | TRBJ2-3 | TRBV29-1 | . | TGCAGCGTTCCAGCGGGGGCGTTCACAGATACGCAGTATTTT | CSVPAGAFTDTQYF
. | TRBJ1-1 | TRBV6-6 | few | TGTGCCAGCAGGCGGGGGCAAACTGAAGCTTTCTTT | CASRRGQTEAFF
. | TRBJ2-3 | TRBV24-1 | few | TGTGCCACCAGTGCTGGGGGCAGGGAAATAGATACGCAGTATTTT | CATSAGGREIDTQYF
TRBD1 | TRBJ1-2 | TRBV20-1 | . | TGCAGTGCTACCACCGCAGGGGGGTATGGCTACACCTTC | CSATTAGGYGYTF
. | TRBJ1-5 | TRBV4-3 | . | TGCGCCAGCAGCCAAGGATGGGGAATCAATCAGCCCCAGCATTTT | CASSQGWGINQPQHF
. | TRBJ2-1 | TRBV7-2 | . | TGTGCCAACGGGGCAGGTCCCGGGAATGAGCAGTTCTTC | CANGAGPGNEQFF
. | TRBJ1-5 | TRBV7-9 | . | TGTGCCAGCAGCTCCTTGGACAATCAGCCCCAGCATTTT | CASSSLDNQPQHF
TRBD2 | TRBJ2-3 | TRBV15 | few | TGTGCCACCAGCACGACTAGCGGGGGCCTACTCACAGATACGCAGTATTTT | CATSTTSGGLLTDTQYF
TRBD1 | TRBJ2-5 | TRBV12-3/TRBV12-4 | many | TGTGCCAGCAGTTTACCGACAGGGCCAGAGACCCAGTACTTC | CASSLPTGPETQYF
TRBD2 | TRBJ2-5 | TRBV7-2 | few | TGTGCCAGCAGCTTAGCGCGACTAGCGGGGGAATCCCAGTACTTC | CASSLARLAGESQYF
. | TRBJ1-5 | TRBV6-6 | . | TGTGCCAGCAGTTATGACGGAGGAAATCAGCCCCAGCATTTT | CASSYDGGNQPQHF
TRBD2 | TRBJ2-1 | TRBV6-6 | . | TGTGCCAGCACCGCGGGGGGCGCGGGTAATGAGCAGTTCTTC | CASTAGGAGNEQFF
. | TRBJ1-6 | TRBV5-1 | . | TGCGCCAGCAGCTTCGCGGGACGGAAGGGTGGGGGTTATAATTCACCCCTCCACTTT | CASSFAGRKGGGYNSPLHF
. | TRBJ2-7 | TRBV12-3/TRBV12-4 | few | TGTGCCAGCAGTTTAGAGGAAAAGAACTACGAGCAGTACTTC | CASSLEEKNYEQYF
. | TRBJ2-1 | TRBV7-9 | . | TGTGCCAGCAGCTTATCTATGGCGAGTGGTGTTTTCGATGAGCAGTTCTTC | CASSLSMASGVFDEQFF
TRBD2 | TRBJ2-1 | TRBV7-8 | few | TGTGCCAGCAGCGTGTCTAGCGGGGGGTTGAATGAGCAGTTCTTC | CASSVSSGGLNEQFF